This T cell receptor beta chain was sequenced for a study of CD8+ T cells in alopecia areata. Treatment here: oral pan-JAK inhibitor, 5-10 mg twice daily. RNA extraction was followed by reverse transcription into cDNA, which acted as the sequencing template. Clones were sequenced by immunoSEQ multiplex PCR, and TCRdb holds only the in-frame ones, with some missing. The sample shows approximately 160,000 clones, about 60% of them seen only once. The sequence was obtained from a human donor with alopecia areata. This specimen consisted of CD4+ T cells sorted from blood, obtained at week 24, from a patient treated with tofacitinib.

The CDR3 coding sequence is TGTGCCTGGTTAGGGGATGCCAATGAGCAGTTCTTC. Its translation: CAWLGDANEQFF. This chain links TRBV30 with TRBJ2-1; D possibly corresponds to TRBD1 (5 bases). Between the trimmed V and J ends, which lost 5 bases and 6 bases, there was a span of 11 bases. The CDR3 runs to 12 residues. CDR1 is GTSNPN, CDR2 SVGIG, per germline (reference sequence).